This TCR beta chain was sequenced for a study of monozygotic twins with inflammatory bowel disease. Findings of the study overall: Repertoires of patients may have been made more variable by differing immunosuppressive treatments.

The CDR3 is 11 residues long. Germline CDR1 SQVTM, CDR2 ANQGSEA. For this clonotype: The antigen remains unidentified.

cDNA for each sample came from eight separate reactions. Amplification of TCRalpha and TCRbeta cDNA involved two nested PCRs that ran for about 15 and 9 cycles. TCRdb re-analyzed the 5' RACE reads; it lists each CDR3 protein once, without DNA. This repertoire includes about 380,000 distinct CDR3 sequences. Every single donor had an approximately 2.5 ml blood sample drawn. The receptor was derived from a human donor with ulcerative colitis or Crohn's disease, or a healthy co-twin of an affected twin (not recorded which). This chain links TRBV29-1 with TRBJ2-7. Source material: blood. CDR3 amino acids: CSVHLLDEQYF.